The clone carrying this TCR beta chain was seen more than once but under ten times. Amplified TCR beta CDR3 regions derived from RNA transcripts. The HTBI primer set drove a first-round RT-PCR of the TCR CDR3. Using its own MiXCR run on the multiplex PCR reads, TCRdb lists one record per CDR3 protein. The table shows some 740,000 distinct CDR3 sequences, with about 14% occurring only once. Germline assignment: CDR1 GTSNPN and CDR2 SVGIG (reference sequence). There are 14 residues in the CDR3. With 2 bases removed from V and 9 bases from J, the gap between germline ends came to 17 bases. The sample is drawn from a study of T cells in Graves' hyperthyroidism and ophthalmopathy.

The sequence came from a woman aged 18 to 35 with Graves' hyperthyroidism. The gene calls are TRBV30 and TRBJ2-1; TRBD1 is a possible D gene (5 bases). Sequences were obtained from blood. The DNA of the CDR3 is TGTGCCTGGAGTCTGCTGGGGCTGTCAGTTGAGCAGTTCTTC. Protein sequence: CAWSLLGLSVEQFF. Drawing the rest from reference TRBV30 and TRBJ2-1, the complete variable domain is SQTIHQWPATLVQPVGSPLSLECTVEGTSNPNLYWYRQAAGRGLQLLFYSVGIGQISSEVPQNLSASRPQDRQFILSSKKLLLSDSGFYLCAWSLLGLSVEQFFGPGTRLTVL.